This T cell receptor beta chain was recorded in a study of cytomegalovirus exposure and HLA in healthy donors. Findings of the study overall: Cytomegalovirus association was listed for around 180 TCR beta chains. In most subjects, TCR beta sequences reportedly gave accurate predictions of HLA-A and HLA-B alleles.

Primers: 60 Vbeta forward and 13 Jbeta reverse. Assay used: immunoSEQ multiplex PCR; TCRdb lists only in-frame clones, some missing. The sample holds 170,000 or so clones, 84% seen once. A few counts support this clone. Its matching antigen is unknown. This CDR3 comprises 16 residues. J lost 5 bases, V lost 0 bases, and 4 bases had no gene match. From germline, CDR1 is LNHNV and CDR2 YYDKDF (reference sequence). V gene TRBV15 combines with J gene TRBJ1-4; TRBD1 agrees at 9 bases. The specimen sequenced was PBMCs. This sequence originates from a girl aged 10 to 17 in good health and CMV-seropositive. Here the CDR3 DNA reads TGTGCCACCAGCAGAGAAACGGGACAGGGAAATGAAAAACTGTTTTTT. It yields the protein CATSRETGQGNEKLFF.